These 15 T cell receptor beta chains were sequenced from one sample in a study of blood T cell repertoires in COVID-19. Data came from immunoSEQ multiplex PCR; TCRdb stores just in-frame clones and leaves some out. This sample has about 120,000 clones, with about 79% found just once. The specimen was peripheral blood. Receptors originate from an older woman with acute or convalescent COVID-19.

V gene TRBV20-1 combines with J gene TRBJ2-7, with D tentatively TRBD2 (5 bases). Trimming left V 6 bases short and J 6 bases short, with 12 bases between. Germline CDR1 reads DFQATT; CDR2 reads SNEGSKA (reference sequence). The CDR3 has 11 residues. CDR3 in amino acids: CSAKRGSEQYV. CDR3 coding DNA: TGCAGTGCCAAGAGAGGGAGCGAGCAGTACGTC.

The chain joins TRBV27 to TRBJ2-1; possibly TRBD1 for D (6 bases). The CDR3 has 15 residues. V was shortened by 8 bases and J by 2 bases, with 16 bases between the two germline ends. Looked up from germline, CDR1 is MNHEY and CDR2 is SMNVEV (reference sequence). In nucleotides, the CDR3 is TGTGCCAGCCAAAACAGGGCATTACCCTACAATGAGCAGTTCTTC. Translated, it gives CASQNRALPYNEQFF.

The chain joins TRBV30 to TRBJ2-4; TRBD1 might be the D (6 bases). Trimming removed 3 bases from V and 11 bases from J, with 14 bases in between. CDR1 and CDR2 from the germline V gene are GTSNPN and SVGIG (reference sequence). The CDR3 runs to 12 residues. The CDR3 reads CAWSHGQNLQYF. Written as DNA, the CDR3 is TGTGCCTGGAGCCACGGACAGAACCTTCAGTACTTC.

The chain links TRBV11-3 to TRBJ2-1; D might be TRBD1 (6 bases). V was trimmed by 2 bases and J by 4 bases, leaving 12 bases between them. Germline V gene data show CDR1 as SGHNT and CDR2 as YENEEA. The CDR3 spans 15 residues. CDR3 region: CASSLLQGRYNEQFF. The CDR3 DNA is TGTGCCAGCAGCTTACTCCAGGGGCGGTACAATGAGCAGTTCTTC.

The chain uses TRBV6-1 and TRBJ2-7, with TRBD2 as a possible D gene (5 bases). The germline CDR1 and CDR2 sequences are MNHNS and SASEGT. Trimming stripped 3 bases from V and 3 bases from J, with 18 bases between. The CDR3 consists of 16 residues. This CDR3 is CASSEAGPIMGYEQYF. CDR3 DNA: TGTGCCAGCAGTGAGGCGGGTCCGATCATGGGCTACGAGCAGTACTTC.

This sequence joins TRBV9 and TRBJ1-1; the D gene is possibly TRBD1 (5 bases). The V gene's germline CDR1 is SGDLS and CDR2 YYNGEE. The CDR3 is 15 residues long. V was shortened by 4 bases and J by 5 bases, with 18 bases between the two germline ends. CDR3: CASSLPGPGGTEAFF. As DNA, the CDR3 is TGTGCCAGCAGCCTACCCGGCCCGGGGGGAACTGAAGCTTTCTTT.

V is TRBV27 and J is TRBJ1-6; TRBD1 agrees at 9 bases. Germline V CDR1 and CDR2: MNHEY, SMNVEV (reference sequence). The CDR3 contains 13 residues. V dropped 5 bases and J dropped 10; count of bases not matched to a gene: 3. As DNA, the CDR3 is TGTGCCAGCAGTCGGGACAGGGAATCACCCCTCCACTTT. Translation: CASSRDRESPLHF.

This rearrangement joins TRBV5-1 to TRBJ1-1; 8 bases are shared with TRBD1. The CDR3 runs to 15 residues. With 5 bases clipped from V and 1 base from J, the junction kept 7 bases outside the gene matches. CDR1 is SGHRS, CDR2 YFSETQ, per germline. CDR3 nucleotides: TGCGCCAGCAGTTCTGACAGGGGCGCGAACACTGAAGCTTTCTTT. Encoded protein: CASSSDRGANTEAFF.

This chain links TRBV3-1 (or the pseudogene TRBV3-2) with TRBJ1-1; 7 nucleotides align to TRBD1. V was pared by 6 bases and J by 9 bases, with 16 bases of the junction left unmatched. CDR3 length: 15 residues. CDR1 is LGHDT, CDR2 YNNKEL, per germline (reference sequence). The CDR3 loop is CASRQHGTVGSQAFF. The CDR3 DNA is TGTGCCAGCAGACAACACGGGACAGTGGGAAGCCAAGCTTTCTTT.

The rearrangement links TRBV10-3 to TRBJ1-3, with 8 nucleotides matching TRBD1. Germline values: CDR1 ENHRY, CDR2 SYGVKD. Unmatched junction bases numbered 4, after V lost 6 bases and J lost 0 bases. This CDR3 spans 15 amino acids. The CDR3 DNA sequence: TGTGCCATCAGGAGCGGACAGGGCTCTGGAAACACCATATATTTT. Its protein is CAIRSGQGSGNTIYF.

J is TRBJ1-3 and V is TRBV5-1; no firm D call. The germline V and J ends were trimmed by 6 bases and 2 bases, with 15 bases remaining between them. Germline V gene data show CDR1 as SGHRS and CDR2 as YFSETQ. This CDR3 is built from 15 residues. The CDR3 DNA is TGCGCCAGCACCCCCTCGGGGAGCACTGGAAACACCATATATTTT. Its translation is CASTPSGSTGNTIYF. Complete variable domain (other parts from reference TRBV5-1 and TRBJ1-3): KAGVTQTPRYLIKTRGQQVTLSCSPISGHRSVSWYQQTPGQGLQFLFEYFSETQRNKGNFPGRFSGRQFSNSRSEMNVSTLELGDSALYLCASTPSGSTGNTIYFGEGSWLTVV.

The chain links TRBV4-2 to TRBJ2-3; 7 bases map to TRBD2. In germline, CDR1 is LGHNA, CDR2 YNFKEQ. Losses at the gene ends were 0 bases for V and 4 bases for J; bases not matched to a gene: 4. This CDR3 is 15 amino acids long. This CDR3 reads CASSQDGGDSDTQYF. The DNA for the CDR3 is TGTGCCAGCAGCCAAGATGGGGGGGATTCAGATACGCAGTATTTT.

The chain joins TRBV5-1 to TRBJ1-6; unclear D gene. V lost 0 bases, J lost 0 bases, and 10 bases lay in between. CDR3 size: 17 residues. Germline CDR1 is SGHRS and CDR2 is YFSETQ. CDR3 DNA sequence: TGCGCCAGCAGCTTGGCGGGTCTGAGCTCCTATAATTCACCCCTCCACTTT. Protein product: CASSLAGLSSYNSPLHF.

The chain recombines TRBV18 with TRBJ2-5, with a tentative D call TRBD1 (6 bases). This CDR3 has 14 residues. Trimming took off 6 bases at V and 3 bases at J, with 14 bases between the two ends. Germline V CDR1 and CDR2: KGHSH, LQKENI. CDR3 residues: CASSPGTPKETQYF. As DNA, the CDR3 is TGTGCCAGCTCCCCCGGGACACCTAAAGAGACCCAGTACTTC.

This clone was observed a handful of times. This chain connects TRBV7-9 to TRBJ1-2; D uncertain. V lost 1 base to trimming and J lost 8 bases, with 8 bases between them. Germline V CDR1 and CDR2: SEHNR, FQNEAQ (reference sequence). The CDR3 spans 12 residues. The DNA for the CDR3 is TGTGCCAGCAGCTTAGATAATTCGGGCTACACCTTC. It codes for CASSLDNSGYTF.